This T cell receptor (beta chain) was recovered during a study of T cells after yellow fever vaccination (dated by TCRdb to the late 2010s). Regarding the complete study: Libraries from fractions with low cell numbers were prepared with the SMART-Seq v4 Ultra Low Input RNA kit. To follow T-cell clones before and after primary and booster YFV17D yellow fever vaccination, bulk TCR alpha and beta repertoires were sequenced over time. The cohort comprised two healthy male donors, one aged 18 to 30 and one aged 30 to 40 years. Bulk PBMC replicates and cell subsets were isolated from blood drawn at multiple timepoints before and after both primary and secondary immunization.

Remarks on this clonotype: Its antigen is unknown. Base-call qualities are not available, and no considerably larger clone is one nucleotide away.

TCR cDNA was synthesized by 5'RACE template switching, which introduced a universal primer site and unique molecular identifiers. Priming for cDNA synthesis came from both the TCR alpha and TCR beta constant segments. Library amplification involved two PCR steps, and the second step added sample barcodes and sequencing adapters. Sequencing of libraries was performed on Illumina HiSeq 2500 (2x100 bp) or NovaSeq (2x150 bp). As for the original processing: MIGEC handled demultiplexing of reads and collapsing into UMI consensus sequences, while MiXCR performed V(D)J alignment. Using edgeR on replicate PBMC samples, clonotypes were called vaccine-responding if FDR was below 0.01 and the log2 fold change was above 5 up to day 15. Each bulk clonotype received a CD4 or CD8 identity based on whether the sequenced CD4 or CD8 repertoire contained that clonotype at higher abundance. TCRdb reanalyzed the raw reads on its own, using fastp at Q25 for trimming and MiXCR for clone calling, and kept in-frame beta chains. Each CDR3 protein gets just one entry, which takes the most common genes and DNA from the rows behind it. For this entry, the V and J calls and clone size follow TCRdb and not the study's own pipeline. In this sample the table shows 500,000 to 550,000 distinct CDR3 sequences, 20% to 25% of which occur a single time. The ten largest clones add up to 16% of the sample.

General study outcomes and caveats: Most clones expanded after primary vaccination (around 96% of CD4 and around nine tenths of CD8) were re-detected after the booster, suggesting that broad memory maintenance occurred. Only two donors were included in the study, so the extent to which the findings can be generalized is limited. Because abundant contaminating clonotypes from the bulk population could be contained in FACS-sorted repertoires, computational filtering was required. A small fraction of clonotypes showed up in both the CD4 and CD8 compartments, probably as a result of convergent recombination. Compared with the primary T-cell response, the secondary T-cell response was weaker but faster, peaking on day 5 rather than day 15.

Read against the paper, the sample's treatment or condition label means: live attenuated yellow fever vaccine strain. At each blood-draw timepoint, two biological replicates of bulk PBMCs were collected. A standard Ficoll-Paque protocol was used to isolate PBMCs from peripheral blood. RNA was extracted with TriZol from bulk PBMCs, CD4 and CD8 fractions, and dextramer-positive and dextramer-negative fractions. This sequence originates from a man between 18 and 35 years old who received the YFV17D yellow fever vaccine. The sample was PBMCs, taken roughly 23 days after the first yellow fever vaccination.

The DNA sequence follows: TGTGCCAGCAGCTCATCGGAGGGCACTGAAGCTTTCTTT. Translated, this is CASSSSEGTEAFF. In this chain, TRBV7-6 is recombined with TRBJ1-1, with no confidently assigned D gene. The V end loses 4 bases and the J end loses 4 bases, and a stretch of 10 bases separates them. The CDR3 contains 13 residues, cysteine and phenylalanine counted. Only the CDR3 DNA stays, 39 bases, in frame from base 1. For CDR1 and CDR2, the germline V gene lists SGHVS and FNYEAQ.